Listed below are T cell receptor beta chains from one sample, sequenced in a study of cytomegalovirus exposure and HLA in healthy donors. Produced via immunoSEQ multiplex PCR; TCRdb's table is partial and in-frame only. The sample table sets out about 130,000 clones. The specimen was PBMCs. All receptors come from a man between 40 and 49 years old in good health and CMV-seronegative. Each CDR3 is given with its conserved first and last residue. A D gene is named only where the DNA matches it firmly.

d_gene | j_gene | len | v_gene | CDR3nt | CDR3aa
TRBD2 | TRBJ2-1 | 15 | TRBV6-1 | TGTGCCAGCAGTGGGACTAGCGGGAGCTACAATGAGCAGTTCTTC | CASSGTSGSYNEQFF
TRBD2 | TRBJ2-1 | 15 | TRBV5-4 | TGTGCCAGCAGTTGGGTGGCGGGAGGTCACAATGAGCAGTTCTTC | CASSWVAGGHNEQFF
NA | TRBJ1-2 | 14 | TRBV29-1 | TGCAGCGTCCGTGGGGGGTATTCTAACTATGGCTACACCTTC | CSVRGGYSNYGYTF
TRBD1 | TRBJ1-5 | 15 | TRBV7-2 | TGTGCCAGCAGCTTAACAGGGGATAGCAATCAGCCCCAGCATTTT | CASSLTGDSNQPQHF
TRBD1 | TRBJ1-2 | 15 | TRBV11-3 | TGTGCCAGCAGCTTAGAAACAGGGGGGAACTATGGCTACACCTTC | CASSLETGGNYGYTF
NA | TRBJ1-5 | 16 | TRBV5-1 | TGCGCCAGCAGCCGAGAGCCCGCGGGCGCGGGACAGCCCCAGCATTTT | CASSREPAGAGQPQHF
TRBD2 | TRBJ2-1 | 15 | TRBV11-1 | TGTGCCAGCAGCTCTACTAGCGGGAGTGGTCCGGAGCAGTTCTTC | CASSSTSGSGPEQFF
TRBD1 | TRBJ2-7 | 15 | TRBV11-3 | TGTGCCAGCAGCGAAGTGGCCAGGGGGTCCTACGAGCAGTACTTC | CASSEVARGSYEQYF
NA | TRBJ2-2 | 14 | TRBV19 | TGTGCCAGCGGACAGAGCACTAACACCGGGGAGCTGTTTTTT | CASGQSTNTGELFF
TRBD2 | TRBJ2-1 | 15 | TRBV28 | TGTGCCAGCAGTCGCACGGGGGGGCGAGCTTCTGAGCAGTTCTTC | CASSRTGGRASEQFF
TRBD1 | TRBJ2-7 | 15 | TRBV18 | TGTGCCAGCTCACTTGGGGGACAGGGAATCTACGAGCAGTACTTC | CASSLGGQGIYEQYF
TRBD2 | TRBJ2-7 | 16 | TRBV4-1 | TGCGCCAGCAGCCCTGGGACTAGCGGGAGCTCCTACGAGCAGTACTTC | CASSPGTSGSSYEQYF
TRBD2 | TRBJ2-2 | 17 | TRBV5-1 | TGCGCCAGCAGCCTGGGACTAGCGGGAGTGAGGACCGGGGAGCTGTTTTTT | CASSLGLAGVRTGELFF
TRBD1 | TRBJ2-5 | 12 | TRBV15 | TGTGCCACCGGGACAGCCCAAGAGACCCAGTACTTC | CATGTAQETQYF
TRBD2 | TRBJ2-1 | 16 | TRBV10-3 | TGTGCCATCAGTGAGTCGACGCGGGAGAAAAGGAATGAGCAGTTCTTC | CAISESTREKRNEQFF
NA | TRBJ1-5 | 14 | TRBV5-6 | TGTGCCAGCAGGGCTGACAAGAGCAATCAGCCCCAGCATTTT | CASRADKSNQPQHF
NA | TRBJ1-3 | 15 | TRBV7-6 | TGTGCCATACAGGGTCAAGGGATATCTGGAAACACCATATATTTT | CAIQGQGISGNTIYF
TRBD1 | TRBJ1-5 | 13 | TRBV5-1 | TGCGCCAGCAGCTCGACAGGGGGTCAGCCCCAGCATTTT | CASSSTGGQPQHF
TRBD1 | TRBJ1-2 | 15 | TRBV4-3 | TGCGCCAGCAGCCAAACGGACAGGAATTTCTATGGCTACACCTTC | CASSQTDRNFYGYTF
TRBD2 | TRBJ2-2 | 14 | TRBV6-4 | TGTGCCAGCAGTGACGGACTAGCCACCGGGGAGCTGTTTTTT | CASSDGLATGELFF
TRBD2 | TRBJ2-7 | 17 | TRBV4-1 | TGCGCCAGCAGCCAAGGTCCTCGGACTAGCGGGAGGGAAGAGCAGTACTTC | CASSQGPRTSGREEQYF
TRBD2 | TRBJ2-1 | 16 | TRBV9 | TGTGCCAGCAGCGTAGGTGGGGGACTAGCGGACAATGAGCAGTTCTTC | CASSVGGGLADNEQFF
TRBD2 | TRBJ2-2 | 14 | TRBV7-2 | TGTGCCAGCAGCTTTAGCGGGGGGGCCGGGGAGCTGTTTTTT | CASSFSGGAGELFF
NA | TRBJ2-5 | 14 | TRBV11-3 | TGTGCCAGCAGCTTTGGAGGGGACCGAGAGACCCAGTACTTC | CASSFGGDRETQYF
NA | TRBJ2-3 | 15 | TRBV18 | TGTGCCAGCTCACCGGTAGCGGCGAGCACAGATACGCAGTATTTT | CASSPVAASTDTQYF
TRBD1 | TRBJ2-3 | 15 | TRBV28 | TGTGCCAGCAGTGCCCCGGGACAGGGTACAGATACGCAGTATTTT | CASSAPGQGTDTQYF
NA | TRBJ1-5 | 12 | TRBV7-2 | TGTGCCAGCATGAGATCCAATCAGCCCCAGCATTTT | CASMRSNQPQHF
TRBD2 | TRBJ2-1 | 15 | TRBV6-1 | TGTGCCAGCAGGGGACTAGCGGGAGTCCGTAATGAGCAGTTCTTC | CASRGLAGVRNEQFF
NA | TRBJ2-6 | 15 | TRBV6-6 | TGTGCCAGCAGCCTCAGGGACTCTGGGGCCAACGTCCTGACTTTC | CASSLRDSGANVLTF
NA | TRBJ1-1 | 15 | TRBV27 | TGTGCCAGCACGGACGCGGGGAGGGGGAACACTGAAGCTTTCTTT | CASTDAGRGNTEAFF
TRBD2 | TRBJ2-7 | 16 | TRBV19 | TGTGCCAGTAGTATGGGAGGGGCAGCCTTTACCTACGAGCAGTACTTC | CASSMGGAAFTYEQYF
NA | TRBJ1-1 | 18 | TRBV5-8 | TGTGCCAGCAGCTTAGGCGATGAGCCGGCTGCCGAGGGCACTGAAGCTTTCTTT | CASSLGDEPAAEGTEAFF
NA | TRBJ1-5 | 13 | TRBV4-3 | TGCGCCAGCAGCCAAGTTCTCGGTCAGCCCCAGCATTTT | CASSQVLGQPQHF
TRBD1 | TRBJ1-5 | 16 | TRBV7-8 | TGTGCCAGCAGCCGCGCCAGGACAGGGGGCAATCAGCCCCAGCATTTT | CASSRARTGGNQPQHF
NA | TRBJ1-4 | 15 | TRBV5-8 | TGTGCCAGCAATACTGGGGGGGCTGCTAATGAAAAACTGTTTTTT | CASNTGGAANEKLFF
NA | TRBJ2-1 | 15 | TRBV5-1 | TGCGCCAGCAGCCCCCGACAGTCGTTTATGTATGAGCAGTTCTTC | CASSPRQSFMYEQFF
NA | TRBJ1-2 | 17 | TRBV27 | TGTGCCAGCAGTTCGTCCCCTTCGACAGGATCGAACTATGGCTACACCTTC | CASSSSPSTGSNYGYTF
NA | TRBJ1-1 | 17 | TRBV7-2 | TGTGCCAGCAGCCACTATCAGGGGAGAGGCAAGAACACTGAAGCTTTCTTT | CASSHYQGRGKNTEAFF
NA | TRBJ1-1 | 14 | TRBV30 | TGTGCCTGGAGCGTACCTGGCAGGCGATTTGAAGCTTTCTTT | CAWSVPGRRFEAFF
NA | TRBJ2-2 | 14 | TRBV11-3 | TGTGCCAGCAGCTTAAAGCTCAACACCGGGGAGCTGTTTTTT | CASSLKLNTGELFF
TRBD1 | TRBJ2-7 | 13 | TRBV6-1 | TGTGCCAGCAGTGGGAGGACAGGGGGAGAGCAGTACTTC | CASSGRTGGEQYF
TRBD1 | TRBJ2-7 | 17 | TRBV5-1 | TGCGCCAGCAGCTTGACCGGACAGGGCTTAATCTCCTACGAGCAGTACTTC | CASSLTGQGLISYEQYF
NA | TRBJ1-2 | 13 | TRBV5-4 | TGTGCCAGCAGCTTCCGGGATACCTATGGCTACACCTTC | CASSFRDTYGYTF
NA | TRBJ1-1 | 16 | TRBV5-1 | TGCGCCAGCAGCTGGACCCAAGGACTCGGGAACACTGAAGCTTTCTTT | CASSWTQGLGNTEAFF
NA | TRBJ2-3 | 15 | TRBV7-9 | TGTGCCAGCAGCTTTTATGGGGTCGAGGGAGATACGCAGTATTTT | CASSFYGVEGDTQYF